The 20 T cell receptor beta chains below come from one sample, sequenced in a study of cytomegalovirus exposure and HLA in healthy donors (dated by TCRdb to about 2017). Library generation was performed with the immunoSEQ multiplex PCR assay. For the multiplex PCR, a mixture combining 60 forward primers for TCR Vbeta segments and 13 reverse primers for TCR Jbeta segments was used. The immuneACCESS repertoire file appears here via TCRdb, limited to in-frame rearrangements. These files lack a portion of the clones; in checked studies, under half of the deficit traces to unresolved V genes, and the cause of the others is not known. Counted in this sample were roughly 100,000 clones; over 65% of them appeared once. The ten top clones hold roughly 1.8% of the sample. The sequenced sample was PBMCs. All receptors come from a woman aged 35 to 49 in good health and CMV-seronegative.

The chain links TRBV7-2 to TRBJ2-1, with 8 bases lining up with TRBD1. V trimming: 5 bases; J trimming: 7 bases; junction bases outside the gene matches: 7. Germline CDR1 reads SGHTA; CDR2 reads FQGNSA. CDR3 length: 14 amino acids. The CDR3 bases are TGTGCCAGCAGCCCATCGACAGGGGTTAATGAGCAGTTCTTC. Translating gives CASSPSTGVNEQFF.

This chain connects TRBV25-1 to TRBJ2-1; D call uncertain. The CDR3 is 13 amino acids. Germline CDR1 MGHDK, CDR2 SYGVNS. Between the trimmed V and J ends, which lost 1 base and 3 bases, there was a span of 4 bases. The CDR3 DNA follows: TGTGCCAGCAGTGAATCCAACTACAATGAGCAGTTCTTC. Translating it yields CASSESNYNEQFF. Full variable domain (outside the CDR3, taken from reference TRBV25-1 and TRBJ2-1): EADIYQTPRYLVIGTGKKITLECSQTMGHDKMYWYQQDPGMELHLIHYSYGVNSTEKGDLSSESTVSRIRTEHFPLTLESARPSHTSQYLCASSESNYNEQFFGPGTRLTVL.

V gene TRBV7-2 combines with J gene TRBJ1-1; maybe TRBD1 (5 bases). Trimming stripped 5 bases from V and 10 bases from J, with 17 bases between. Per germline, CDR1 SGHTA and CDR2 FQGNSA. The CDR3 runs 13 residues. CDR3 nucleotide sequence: TGTGCCAGCAGCCCGGCGTATTCCCAGGGAGCTTTCTTT. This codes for CASSPAYSQGAFF.

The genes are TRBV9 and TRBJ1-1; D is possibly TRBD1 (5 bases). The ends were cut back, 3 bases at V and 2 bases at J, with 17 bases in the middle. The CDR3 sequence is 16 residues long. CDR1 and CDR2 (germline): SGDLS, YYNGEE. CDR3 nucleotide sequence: TGTGCCAGCAGCGAAAATGCGGGGCACGCCAACACTGAAGCTTTCTTT. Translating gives CASSENAGHANTEAFF.

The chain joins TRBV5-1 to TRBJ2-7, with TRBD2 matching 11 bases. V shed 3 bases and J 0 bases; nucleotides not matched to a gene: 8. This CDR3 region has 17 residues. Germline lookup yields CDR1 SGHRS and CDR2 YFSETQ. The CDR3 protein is CASSWGLAEAFSYEQYF. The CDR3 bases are TGCGCCAGCAGCTGGGGACTAGCGGAGGCATTCTCCTACGAGCAGTACTTC.

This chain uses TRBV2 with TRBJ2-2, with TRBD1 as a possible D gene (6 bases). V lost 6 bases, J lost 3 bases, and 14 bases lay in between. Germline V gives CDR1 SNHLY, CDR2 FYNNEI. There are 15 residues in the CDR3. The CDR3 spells CASRKQGSDTGELFF. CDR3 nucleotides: TGTGCCAGCAGGAAACAGGGTTCGGACACCGGGGAGCTGTTTTTT.

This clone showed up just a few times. CDR3 in DNA: TGTGCCAGCAGCTTATTGGGACAGAGTTTATACGAGCAGTACTTC. Translated: CASSLLGQSLYEQYF. The chain recombines TRBV11-2 with TRBJ2-7, with 7 nucleotides matching TRBD1. The length of the CDR3 is 15 residues. In germline, CDR1 is SGHAT, CDR2 FQNNGV. The J segment lost 4 bases and the V segment lost 2 bases, leaving 8 bases of the junction unmatched. Drawing the rest from reference TRBV11-2 and TRBJ2-7, the complete variable domain is EAGVAQSPRYKIIEKRQSVAFWCNPISGHATLYWYQQILGQGPKLLIQFQNNGVVDDSQLPKDRFSAERLKGVDSTLKIQPAKLEDSAVYLCASSLLGQSLYEQYFGPGTRLTVT.

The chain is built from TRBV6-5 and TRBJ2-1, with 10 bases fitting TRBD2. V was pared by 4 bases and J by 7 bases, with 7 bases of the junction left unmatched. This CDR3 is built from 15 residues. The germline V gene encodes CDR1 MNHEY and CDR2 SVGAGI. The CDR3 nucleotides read TGTGCCAGCAGTTTTACTAGCGGGATGGTAAATGAGCAGTTCTTC. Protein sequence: CASSFTSGMVNEQFF.

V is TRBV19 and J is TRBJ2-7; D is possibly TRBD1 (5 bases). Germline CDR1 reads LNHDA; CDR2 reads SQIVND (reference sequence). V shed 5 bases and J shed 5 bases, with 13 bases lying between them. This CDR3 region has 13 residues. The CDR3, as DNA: TGTGCCAGTAGTGGTGGTGGGGCTGACGAGCAGTACTTC. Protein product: CASSGGGADEQYF.

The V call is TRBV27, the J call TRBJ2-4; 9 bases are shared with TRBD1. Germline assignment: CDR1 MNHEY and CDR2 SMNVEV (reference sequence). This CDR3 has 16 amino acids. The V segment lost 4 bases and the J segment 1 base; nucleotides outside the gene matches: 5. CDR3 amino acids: CASSSGQGSAKNIQYF. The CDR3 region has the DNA TGTGCCAGCAGTTCAGGACAGGGGAGCGCCAAAAACATTCAGTACTTC.

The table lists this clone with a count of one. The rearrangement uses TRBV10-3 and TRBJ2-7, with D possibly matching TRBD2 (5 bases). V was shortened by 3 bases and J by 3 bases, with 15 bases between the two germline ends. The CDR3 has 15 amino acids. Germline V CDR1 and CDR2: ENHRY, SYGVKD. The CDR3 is CAISEGLAAYYEQYF. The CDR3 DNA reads TGTGCCATCAGTGAAGGGCTAGCAGCTTACTACGAGCAGTACTTC.

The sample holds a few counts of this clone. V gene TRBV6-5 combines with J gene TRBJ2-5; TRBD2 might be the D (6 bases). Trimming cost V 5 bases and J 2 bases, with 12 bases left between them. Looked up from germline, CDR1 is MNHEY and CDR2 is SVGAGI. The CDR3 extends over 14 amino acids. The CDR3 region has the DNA TGTGCCAGCAGTGAACGGGGGAGGCAAGAGACCCAGTACTTC. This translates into CASSERGRQETQYF.

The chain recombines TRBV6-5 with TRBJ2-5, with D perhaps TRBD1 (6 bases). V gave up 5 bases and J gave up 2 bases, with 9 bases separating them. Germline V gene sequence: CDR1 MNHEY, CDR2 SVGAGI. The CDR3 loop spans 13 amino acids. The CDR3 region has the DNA TGTGCCAGCAGTCGGGACAAACAAGAGACCCAGTACTTC. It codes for CASSRDKQETQYF.

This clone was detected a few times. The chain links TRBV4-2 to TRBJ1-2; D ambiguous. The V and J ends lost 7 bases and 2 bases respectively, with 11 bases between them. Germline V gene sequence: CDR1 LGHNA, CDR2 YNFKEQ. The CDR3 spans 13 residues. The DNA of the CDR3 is TGTGCCAGCACCGCAACACCGAACTATGGCTACACCTTC. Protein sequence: CASTATPNYGYTF.

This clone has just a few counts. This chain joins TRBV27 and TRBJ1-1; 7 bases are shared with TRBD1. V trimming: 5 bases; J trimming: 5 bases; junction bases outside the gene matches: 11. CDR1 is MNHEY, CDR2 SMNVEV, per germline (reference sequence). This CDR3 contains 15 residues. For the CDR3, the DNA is TGTGCCAGCAGTCCAGGGACAGCGTGGGGTACTGAAGCTTTCTTT. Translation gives CASSPGTAWGTEAFF.

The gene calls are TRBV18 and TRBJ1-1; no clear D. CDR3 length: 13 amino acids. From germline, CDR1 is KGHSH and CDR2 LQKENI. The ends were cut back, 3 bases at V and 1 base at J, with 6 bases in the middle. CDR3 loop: CASSPSQNTEAFF. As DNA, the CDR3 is TGTGCCAGCTCACCCTCACAGAACACTGAAGCTTTCTTT. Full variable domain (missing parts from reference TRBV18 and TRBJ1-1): NAGVMQNPRHLVRRRGQEARLRCSPMKGHSHVYWYRQLPEEGLKFMVYLQKENIIDESGMPKERFSAEFPKEGPSILRIQQVVRGDSAAYFCASSPSQNTEAFFGQGTRLTVV.

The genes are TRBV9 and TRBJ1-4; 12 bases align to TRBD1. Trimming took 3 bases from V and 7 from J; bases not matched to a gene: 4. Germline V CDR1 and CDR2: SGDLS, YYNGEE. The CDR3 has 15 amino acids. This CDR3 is CASSGGQGAFEKLFF. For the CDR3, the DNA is TGTGCCAGCAGCGGGGGACAGGGGGCGTTTGAAAAACTGTTTTTT.

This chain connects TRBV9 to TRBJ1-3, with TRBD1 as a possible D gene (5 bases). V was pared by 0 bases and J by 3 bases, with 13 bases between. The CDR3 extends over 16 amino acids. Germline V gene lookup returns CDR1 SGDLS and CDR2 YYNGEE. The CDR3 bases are TGTGCCAGCAGCGTAGGGGTAGGGGCGCTTGGAAACACCATATATTTT. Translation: CASSVGVGALGNTIYF. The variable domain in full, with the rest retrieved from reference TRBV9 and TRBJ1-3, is DSGVTQTPKHLITATGQRVTLRCSPRSGDLSVYWYQQSLDQGLQFLIQYYNGEERAKGNILERFSAQQFPDLHSELNLSSLELGDSALYFCASSVGVGALGNTIYFGEGSWLTVV.

The CDR3 coding sequence is TGCGCCAGCAGCCACGGGGGGGGTGAAGCTTTCTTT. This codes for CASSHGGGEAFF. The rearrangement links TRBV5-1 to TRBJ1-1, with D possibly matching TRBD1 (5 bases). Trimming took 4 bases from V and 7 from J, leaving 11 bases between them. Germline CDR1 and CDR2: SGHRS and YFSETQ. The CDR3 is made up of 12 amino acids.

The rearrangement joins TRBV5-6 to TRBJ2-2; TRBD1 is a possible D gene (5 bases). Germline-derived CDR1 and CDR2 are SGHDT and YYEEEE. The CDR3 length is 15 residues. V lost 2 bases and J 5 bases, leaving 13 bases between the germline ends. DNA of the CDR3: TGTGCCAGCAGCTTTCCGCAGGGATGGACCGGGGAGCTGTTTTTT. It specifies CASSFPQGWTGELFF.